These T cell receptor beta chains were read from a single sample in a study of shared clonotypes between healthy human individuals. Repertoires were generated with immunoSEQ multiplex PCR, while TCRdb's copy carries only in-frame clones and drops some. The data contain about 1 million clones, about 80% of them singletons. The sequencing input was memory CD4+ T cells sorted from blood. These receptors were collected from a man between 18 and 35 years old in good health. Each CDR3 is given without its conserved first and last residue. Fields, in order: V gene, J gene, CDR3 protein.

TRBV7-2,TRBJ2-7,ASSLATGGSHEQY
TRBV23-1,TRBJ2-7,ASSRFPEDEQY
TRBV6-6,TRBJ2-7,ASSRQGDEQY
TRBV6-5,TRBJ1-3,ASGTSSGNTIY
TRBV5-1,TRBJ2-3,ASSLTGGREGTDTQY
TRBV28,TRBJ1-2,ASSENTGQNYGYT
TRBV6-1,TRBJ2-7,ASSSGGLGSYEQY
TRBV18,TRBJ2-5,ASSPPSVETQY
TRBV5-5,TRBJ2-5,ASSFRQGWETQY
TRBV30,TRBJ2-2,AWRGDTGELF
TRBV25-1,TRBJ2-5,ASSTHLAGVETQY
TRBV5-1,TRBJ2-5,ASSLGGAQETQY
TRBV28,TRBJ1-5,ASSSRGTSNQPQH
TRBV2,TRBJ2-7,ASSVGVDEQY
TRBV7-2,TRBJ2-3,ASSRETDTQY
TRBV4-1,TRBJ2-1,ASSQDRTSPI
TRBV4-3,TRBJ2-5,ASSQDLGDRVGQY
TRBV30,TRBJ2-3,AWNQATDTQY
TRBV5-1,TRBJ1-1,ASSLGRQGAGSGTEAF
TRBV30,TRBJ2-2,AWGDRGELF
TRBV7-9,TRBJ2-7,ASSLGPLTYEQY
TRBV5-1,TRBJ2-1,ASSLANTATRGEQF
TRBV10-3,TRBJ1-1,AISPREDTEAF
TRBV6-1,TRBJ2-3,AIALAGGYTDTQY
TRBV5-1,TRBJ1-3,ASSLGTASGNTIY
TRBV9,TRBJ2-1,ASSLGLAGYNEQF
TRBV5-1,TRBJ1-1,ASSNGTVNTEAF
TRBV5-1,TRBJ2-1,ASSRDGTSGNGNEQF
TRBV21-1,TRBJ1-6,ASTEREEYNSPLH
TRBV5-1,TRBJ2-3,ASSLAGKGTDTQY
TRBV18,TRBJ1-1,ASSPQDPGGTEAF
TRBV25-1,TRBJ1-6,ASREHGQHNSPLH
TRBV14,TRBJ2-7,ASSHFSREQY
TRBV5-8,TRBJ2-7,ASSLYGPYEQY
TRBV7-9,TRBJ2-3,ASSFSTNRGTQY
TRBV29-1,TRBJ2-1,SFHSGNEQF
TRBV5-1,TRBJ1-6,ASSLDPNSPLH